The 13 T cell receptor beta chains presented below share a single source sample, sequenced in a study of OX40 agonist ivuxolimab in advanced cancers. Libraries came from the immunoSEQ multiplex PCR assay. Imported from immuneACCESS, the table was reduced by TCRdb to in-frame sequences with V and J called. These copies leave out some clones; in studies compared against another copy, an unresolved V gene accounts for under half, and the cause of the remainder is not known. Across this sample there are approximately 81,000 clones, with about 84% seen only once. Of the sample, more than 3.5% falls within the top ten clones. The starting material was CD4+ or CD8+ T cells sorted from blood, obtained in a trial of the OX40 agonist ivuxolimab. The source is an adult with an advanced solid tumor such as melanoma, head and neck, liver or kidney cancer.

V and J are TRBV18 and TRBJ2-7; 10 nucleotides line up with TRBD1. CDR1 KGHSH and CDR2 LQKENI come from the germline V gene. The CDR3 spans 17 residues. J lost 7 bases, V lost 4 bases, and 16 bases had no gene match. CDR3: CASSLTVPGQGSGEQYF. Written as DNA, the CDR3 is TGTGCCAGCTCACTCACTGTCCCGGGACAGGGGTCGGGAGAGCAGTACTTC.

This chain uses TRBV7-9 with TRBJ1-1; maybe TRBD1 (6 bases). The V end was cut by 5 bases, the J end by 5 bases, with 18 bases between. Germline V CDR1 and CDR2: SEHNR, FQNEAQ (reference sequence). The CDR3 runs 15 residues. As DNA, the CDR3 is TGTGCCAGCAGCGTCCGGACAGTCGGCGGTACTGAAGCTTTCTTT. Its protein is CASSVRTVGGTEAFF.

This rearrangement joins TRBV6-5 to TRBJ2-7, with 8 bases matching TRBD1. Trimming cost V 0 bases and J 2 bases; bases outside gene matches: 6. Germline lookup yields CDR1 MNHEY and CDR2 SVGAGI. The CDR3 spans 16 residues. CDR3 amino acids: CASSYSRTGLAYEQYF. The CDR3 DNA sequence: TGTGCCAGCAGTTACTCACGGACAGGGTTGGCCTACGAGCAGTACTTC.

The rearrangement joins TRBV6-1 to TRBJ1-2; D is perhaps TRBD1 (5 bases). Trimming shortened V by 2 bases and J by 4 bases, and 11 bases separated the two germline ends. Looked up from germline, CDR1 is MNHNS and CDR2 is SASEGT. This CDR3 region has 14 residues. CDR3 loop: CASSERPGGYGYTF. The CDR3 DNA follows: TGTGCCAGCAGTGAAAGACCGGGGGGCTATGGCTACACCTTC.

This clone was seen more than once but under ten times. The gene calls are TRBV14 and TRBJ1-1; D gene ambiguous. V dropped 0 bases and J dropped 0 bases, with 2 bases sitting between them. The CDR3 contains 13 residues. Germline assignment: CDR1 SGHDN and CDR2 FVKESK. CDR3 DNA: TGTGCCAGCAGCCAAGAATTGAACACTGAAGCTTTCTTT. Residues: CASSQELNTEAFF.

This chain links TRBV18 with TRBJ2-7, with 8 nucleotides matching TRBD1. The germline gives CDR1 KGHSH, CDR2 LQKENI. This CDR3 region has 16 residues. Trimming at V came to 0 bases and at J to 2 bases, leaving 6 bases not matched to a gene. The CDR3 reads CASSPPRTGTAYEQYF. In nucleotides, the CDR3 is TGTGCCAGCTCACCACCAAGGACAGGGACCGCCTACGAGCAGTACTTC.

The gene calls are TRBV13 and TRBJ2-7; 7 nucleotides line up with TRBD1. The CDR3 length is 14 residues. Germline V gives CDR1 PRHDT, CDR2 FYEKMQ (reference sequence). J gave up 0 bases and V 9 bases, and 8 bases lay outside the gene matches. The CDR3 is CASTRDRSSYEQYF. In DNA form, the CDR3 reads TGTGCCAGTACAAGGGACAGAAGCTCCTACGAGCAGTACTTC.

CDR3 in DNA: TGTGCCAGCAGTGAATTTGGGGGTAGCAATCAGCCCCAGCATTTT. Translation: CASSEFGGSNQPQHF. The rearrangement links TRBV6-1 to TRBJ1-5; possible D gene TRBD1, 5 bases. The germline V and J ends were trimmed by 2 bases and 0 bases, with 8 bases remaining between them. This CDR3 is 15 amino acids long. Germline CDR1 is MNHNS and CDR2 is SASEGT.

The chain recombines TRBV19 with TRBJ2-3, with TRBD2 identical over 12 bases. This CDR3 has 16 amino acids. The germline CDR1 and CDR2 sequences are LNHDA and SQIVND (reference sequence). Germline trimming cut 0 bases from V and 5 bases from J; bases unmatched to any gene: 3. The CDR3 bases are TGTGCCAGTAGTATAGATGGACTAGCGGGGCAAGATACGCAGTATTTT. It encodes CASSIDGLAGQDTQYF.

This chain connects TRBV2 to TRBJ2-1; the match to TRBD2 covers 11 bases. Germline CDR1 is SNHLY and CDR2 is FYNNEI. The CDR3 is 16 amino acids. J lost 4 bases, V lost 10 bases, and 12 bases had no gene match. CDR3 loop: CAKDPSGTSGYNEQFF. The CDR3, as DNA: TGTGCCAAGGACCCCTCCGGGACTAGCGGTTACAATGAGCAGTTCTTC.

The chain uses TRBV10-1 and TRBJ2-7; D is unresolved. Trimming shortened V by 6 bases and J by 3 bases, and 6 bases separated the two germline ends. The CDR3 has 11 amino acids. Germline CDR1 is WNHNN and CDR2 is SYGVQD (reference sequence). The CDR3 DNA is TGCGCCAGCAGGGGATTCTACGAGCAGTACTTC. Translated: CASRGFYEQYF.

The chain combines TRBV9 with TRBJ2-5; the match to TRBD2 covers 7 bases. The CDR3 spans 14 residues. The germline CDR1 and CDR2 sequences are SGDLS and YYNGEE. The V segment lost 7 bases and the J segment 5 bases; nucleotides outside the gene matches: 11. The CDR3 DNA sequence: TGTGCCAGCTCGACTAGCAACTTCGGGGAGACCCAGTACTTC. It specifies CASSTSNFGETQYF. Filled out from reference TRBV9 and TRBJ2-5, the complete variable domain reads DSGVTQTPKHLITATGQRVTLRCSPRSGDLSVYWYQQSLDQGLQFLIQYYNGEERAKGNILERFSAQQFPDLHSELNLSSLELGDSALYFCASSTSNFGETQYFGPGTRLLVL.

This clone has just one count. The genes are TRBV10-3 and TRBJ2-3; 11 bases fit TRBD2. Trimming removed 4 bases from V and 1 base from J; junction bases left unmatched: 10. Germline V gene sequence: CDR1 ENHRY, CDR2 SYGVKD. This CDR3 is built from 18 residues. This CDR3 is CAISADSGGDRGTDTQYF. CDR3 DNA: TGTGCCATCAGTGCGGATAGCGGGGGGGACCGCGGCACAGATACGCAGTATTTT.